A single sample is the source of the 12 T cell receptor beta chains below, sequenced in a study of molecular identifiers for immune sequencing clone quantification. TCRdb reanalysed the PCR reads using MiXCR and keeps one entry per CDR3 protein. The sample contains more than 300,000 distinct CDR3 sequences, 20% to 25% of which appear only once. Sequenced: naive CD8+ T cells from blood, with Jurkat cell RNA spiked in. Regarding subset: FACS-sorted CD8+CD4-CCR7+CD45RA+ naive T cells. These receptors all come from a human donor in good health. Some libraries in this study had Jurkat cell RNA spiked in.

This clonotype was observed many times. The chain links TRBV27 to TRBJ1-6; D may be TRBD1 (5 bases). Per germline, CDR1 MNHEY and CDR2 SMNVEV (reference sequence). V lost 3 bases, J lost 6 bases, and 12 bases lay in between. The CDR3 runs 15 residues. The CDR3 DNA is TGTGCCAGCAGTTTCTCCGGGACGGGTAATTCACCCCTCCACTTT. Protein sequence: CASSFSGTGNSPLHF.

The table lists this clonotype with a count of one. A much bigger clone sits one base away, suggesting this may be a read error. The CDR3 region is CASSVRDGSYEQYV. As DNA, the CDR3 is TGTGCCAGCAGCGTCCGGGACGGCTCCTACGAGCAGTACGTC. The chain has TRBV9 and TRBJ2-7; either TRBD1 or TRBD2 may supply D (5 bases each). Trimming stripped 2 bases from V and 0 bases from J, with 9 bases between. The CDR3 totals 14 residues. CDR1 is SGDLS, CDR2 YYNGEE, per germline.

This clonotype was found many times. This chain links TRBV6-5 with TRBJ2-3, with D tentatively TRBD1 or TRBD2 (6 bases each). CDR3 length: 14 residues. Per the germline V gene, CDR1 is MNHEY and CDR2 is SVGAGI. Trimming removed 7 bases at V and 2 bases at J, with 13 bases between. DNA of the CDR3: TGTGCCAGCAAGGAGGGGGTCACCACAGATACGCAGTATTTT. Translated, it gives CASKEGVTTDTQYF.

This clonotype has a count of ten or more. The V and J genes are TRBV5-5 and TRBJ1-2; D may be TRBD1 (5 bases). The CDR3 totals 15 residues. With 0 bases removed from V and 4 bases from J, the gap between germline ends came to 13 bases. CDR1 is SGHKS, CDR2 YYEKEE, per germline (reference sequence). Here the CDR3 reads CASSLVKGPSYGYTF. Written as DNA, the CDR3 is TGTGCCAGCAGCTTGGTTAAGGGGCCGAGCTATGGCTACACCTTC.

For this clonotype: This may be a read error, as it is one base from a much larger clone. CDR3 bases: TGTGCCAGCAGTGAAACAGGGGGGGCAGGGGAACGGTCTGAAGCTTTCTTT. It translates to CASSETGGAGERSEAFF. This rearrangement joins TRBV2 to TRBJ1-1; 8 bases match TRBD1. The CDR3 covers 17 residues. The germline CDR1 and CDR2 sequences are SNHLY and FYNNEI. The junction had 14 bases not matched to a gene; V was cut back by 2 bases and J by 6 bases.

Turning to this clonotype: This clone may be a read error of a much larger clone one base away. The genes are TRBV7-8 and TRBJ2-4, with D perhaps matching TRBD1 (6 bases). The germline V gene has CDR1 SGHVS and CDR2 FQNEAQ. The length of the CDR3 is 13 residues. This CDR3 is CASGLAGVDIQYF. CDR3 nucleotide sequence: TGTGCCAGCGGCTTAGCAGGGGTTGACATTCAGTACTTC.

As regards this clonotype: Because it lacks the conserved phenylalanine or tryptophan at the end, this CDR3 is likely a read error. The chain combines TRBV27 with TRBJ2-7; either TRBD1 or TRBD2 may supply D (5 bases each). V was pared by 2 bases and J by 6 bases, with 5 bases between. This CDR3 region has 11 residues. Germline V gene lookup returns CDR1 MNHEY and CDR2 SMNVEV (reference sequence). The CDR3 DNA sequence: TGTGCCAGCAGTTTAGGGGGCGAGCAGTACCTC. Translating gives CASSLGGEQYL.

Details on this clonotype: It may be a read error: a sequence one base away is much more abundant. This CDR3 is CASSWAGGPYEQYF. For the CDR3, the DNA is TGTGCCAGCAGCTGGGCGGGGGGGCCATACGAGCAGTACTTC. This chain joins TRBV27 and TRBJ2-7; TRBD2 matches 9 bases. V trimming: 6 bases; J trimming: 4 bases; junction bases outside the gene matches: 7. The CDR3 is 14 amino acids. The germline gives CDR1 MNHEY, CDR2 SMNVEV (reference sequence).

There are a few counts of this clonotype. The rearrangement links TRBV4-3 to TRBJ1-5; weak D call: TRBD1 (5 bases). The CDR3 has 15 residues. Germline V CDR1 and CDR2: LGHNA, YSLEER. Trimming removed 0 bases from V and 9 bases from J, with 15 bases in between. CDR3 in amino acids: CASSQDLRGARPQHF. In DNA form, the CDR3 reads TGCGCCAGCAGCCAAGATCTCCGGGGCGCTAGGCCCCAGCATTTT.

Comments on this clonotype: With a much larger clone just one base away, this may be a read error. The chain has TRBV7-9 and TRBJ2-6; D call uncertain. The CDR3 sequence is 17 residues long. The germline V and J ends were trimmed by 5 bases and 0 bases, with 14 bases remaining between them. From germline, CDR1 is SEHNR and CDR2 FQNEAQ (reference sequence). The CDR3 region is CASSRWGDGSGANVLTF. The CDR3 coding sequence is TGTGCCAGCAGCCGATGGGGTGACGGCTCTGGGGCCAACGTCCTGACTTTC.

Remarks on this clonotype: This may be a read error, as it is one base from a much larger clone. The chain recombines TRBV2 with TRBJ2-3; unclear D gene. This CDR3 spans 12 amino acids. The germline CDR1 and CDR2 sequences are SNHLY and FYNNEI. V was trimmed by 3 bases and J by 6 bases, leaving 7 bases between them. The CDR3 DNA sequence: TGTGCCAGCAGTGACCGACTCGATACGCAGTATTTT. Its protein is CASSDRLDTQYF.

This clonotype was recorded only once. A much larger clone differs from this one at a single base, so this may be a read error. Without the conserved terminal phenylalanine or tryptophan, this CDR3 likely stems from a read error. V is TRBV9 and J is TRBJ1-6; perhaps TRBD1 as D (5 bases). Trimming cost V 3 bases and J 7 bases, with 14 bases left between them. Per the germline V gene, CDR1 is SGDLS and CDR2 is YYNGEE. CDR3 length equals 15 residues. The CDR3 loop is CASSATGGENSPLHS. As DNA, the CDR3 is TGTGCCAGCAGCGCCACTGGGGGGGAGAATTCACCCCTCCACTCT.